Below, 4 T cell receptor beta chains from the same sample are listed, as sequenced in a study of blood T cell repertoires in COVID-19. Method: immunoSEQ multiplex PCR; TCRdb's copy keeps in-frame clones and lacks some. The profile covers approximately 240,000 clones, with around nine tenths appearing a single time and 0.8% to 0.95% taken by the ten largest. Sequenced input: peripheral blood. These receptors all stem from a man younger than 45 with COVID-19, enrolled during active disease.

This clone has only a few counts. This sequence joins TRBV6-2 or TRBV6-3 and TRBJ1-2; 9 positions agree with TRBD1. V was clipped by 5 bases and J by 5 bases; unmatched bases: 3. Per the germline V gene, CDR1 is MNHEY and CDR2 is SVGEGT. The CDR3 has 13 amino acids. DNA for the CDR3: TGTGCCAGCAGTAAGGACAGGGGATATGGCTACACCTTC. This encodes CASSKDRGYGYTF.

This rearrangement joins TRBV12-5 to TRBJ1-2; TRBD1 matches at 10 bases. The CDR3 loop spans 16 amino acids. CDR1 is LGHNT, CDR2 FRNRAP, per germline. V lost 2 bases and J lost 7; bases outside the gene matches: 10. CDR3 sequence reads: CASGLLGGQGKAGYTF. The CDR3 DNA sequence: TGTGCTAGTGGTTTGCTGGGGGGACAGGGGAAGGCTGGCTACACCTTC.

The V call is TRBV15, the J call TRBJ1-6, with 8 bases matching TRBD1. This CDR3 spans 20 amino acids. V shed 4 bases and J 8 bases; nucleotides not matched to a gene: 22. The germline CDR1 and CDR2 sequences are LNHNV and YYDKDF (reference sequence). The CDR3 protein is CATSTGADRVTEMGYSPLHF. The DNA of the CDR3 is TGTGCCACCAGCACGGGGGCGGACAGGGTAACAGAAATGGGTTATTCACCCCTCCACTTT. Based on the CDR3 plus reference TRBV15 and TRBJ1-6, the full variable domain is DAMVIQNPRYQVTQFGKPVTLSCSQTLNHNVMYWYQQKSSQAPKLLFHYYDKDFNNEADTPDNFQSRRPNTSFCFLDIRSPGLGDTAMYLCATSTGADRVTEMGYSPLHFGNGTRLTVT.

This clone occurred once. This chain links TRBV29-1 with TRBJ2-7, with 7 bases identical to TRBD1. V gave up 7 bases and J gave up 2 bases; unmatched junction bases: 8. CDR3 length: 13 amino acids. From germline, CDR1 is SQVTM and CDR2 ANQGSEA. Written as DNA, the CDR3 is TGCAGCGCACTAGGACAGGCCACCTACGAGCAGTACTTC. Amino acid sequence: CSALGQATYEQYF.